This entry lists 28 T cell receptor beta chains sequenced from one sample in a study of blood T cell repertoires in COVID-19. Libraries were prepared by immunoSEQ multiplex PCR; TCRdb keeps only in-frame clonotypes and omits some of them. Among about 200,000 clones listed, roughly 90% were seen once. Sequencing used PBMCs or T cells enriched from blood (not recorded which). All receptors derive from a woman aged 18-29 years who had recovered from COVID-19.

CDR3 protein: CASSDSRALHF. As DNA, the CDR3 is TGTGCCAGCAGTGATTCCAGGGCCCTCCACTTT. This chain connects TRBV2 to TRBJ1-6, with D perhaps matching TRBD1 (5 bases). This CDR3 region has 11 residues. Trimming pared 3 bases from V and 14 bases from J, leaving 8 bases between. From germline, CDR1 is SNHLY and CDR2 FYNNEI. The variable domain in full, with the rest retrieved from reference TRBV2 and TRBJ1-6, is EPEVTQTPSHQVTQMGQEVILRCVPISNHLYFYWYRQILGQKVEFLVSFYNNEISEKSEIFDDQFSVERPDGSNFTLKIRSTKLEDSAMYFCASSDSRALHFGNGTRLTVT.

CDR3 protein: CASSVWTSGEPNSYNEQFF. CDR3 nucleotides: TGTGCCAGCAGCGTATGGACTAGCGGGGAGCCTAACTCCTACAATGAGCAGTTCTTC. This chain uses TRBV9 with TRBJ2-1, with 12 bases aligning to TRBD2. CDR3 length equals 19 residues. V was clipped by 1 base and J by 0 bases; unmatched bases: 8. Germline V gene sequence: CDR1 SGDLS, CDR2 YYNGEE. The full variable domain, with the rest looked up from reference TRBV9 and TRBJ2-1, is DSGVTQTPKHLITATGQRVTLRCSPRSGDLSVYWYQQSLDQGLQFLIQYYNGEERAKGNILERFSAQQFPDLHSELNLSSLELGDSALYFCASSVWTSGEPNSYNEQFFGPGTRLTVL.

The CDR3 DNA reads TGTGCCTGGACTCTATTCGATTCTGATGGCTACACCTTC. It codes for CAWTLFDSDGYTF. The V gene is TRBV30, the J gene TRBJ1-2, with no clear D. There are 13 residues in the CDR3. CDR1 and CDR2 (germline): GTSNPN, SVGIG (reference sequence). Trimming took off 4 bases at V and 6 bases at J, with 15 bases between the two ends.

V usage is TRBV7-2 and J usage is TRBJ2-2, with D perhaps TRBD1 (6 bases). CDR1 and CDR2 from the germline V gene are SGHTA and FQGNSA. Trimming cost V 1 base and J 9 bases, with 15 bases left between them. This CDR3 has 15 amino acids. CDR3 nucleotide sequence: TGTGCCAGCAGCTTAGGGGGGAGAGGGGGTCGGGAGCTGTTTTTT. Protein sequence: CASSLGGRGGRELFF.

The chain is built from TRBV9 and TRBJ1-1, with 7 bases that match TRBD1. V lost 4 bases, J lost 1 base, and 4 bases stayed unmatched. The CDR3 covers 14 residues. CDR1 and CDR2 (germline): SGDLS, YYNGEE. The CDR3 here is CASSLRQGNTEAFF. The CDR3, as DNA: TGTGCCAGCAGCCTAAGACAGGGGAACACTGAAGCTTTCTTT. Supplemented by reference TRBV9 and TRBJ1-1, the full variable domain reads DSGVTQTPKHLITATGQRVTLRCSPRSGDLSVYWYQQSLDQGLQFLIQYYNGEERAKGNILERFSAQQFPDLHSELNLSSLELGDSALYFCASSLRQGNTEAFFGQGTRLTVV.

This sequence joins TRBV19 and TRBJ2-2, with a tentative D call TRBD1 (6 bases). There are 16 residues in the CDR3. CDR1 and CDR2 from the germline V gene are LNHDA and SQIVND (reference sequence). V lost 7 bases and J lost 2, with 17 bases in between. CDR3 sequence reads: CASTPPDRPNTGELFF. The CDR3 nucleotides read TGTGCCAGTACACCCCCCGACAGGCCTAACACCGGGGAGCTGTTTTTT.

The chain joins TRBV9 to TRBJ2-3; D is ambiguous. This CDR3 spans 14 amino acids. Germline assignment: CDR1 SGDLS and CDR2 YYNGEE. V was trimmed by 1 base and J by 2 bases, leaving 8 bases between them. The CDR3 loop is CASSVHLDTDTQYF. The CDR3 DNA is TGTGCCAGCAGCGTACACCTAGACACAGATACGCAGTATTTT. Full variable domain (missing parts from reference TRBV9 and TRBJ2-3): DSGVTQTPKHLITATGQRVTLRCSPRSGDLSVYWYQQSLDQGLQFLIQYYNGEERAKGNILERFSAQQFPDLHSELNLSSLELGDSALYFCASSVHLDTDTQYFGPGTRLTVL.

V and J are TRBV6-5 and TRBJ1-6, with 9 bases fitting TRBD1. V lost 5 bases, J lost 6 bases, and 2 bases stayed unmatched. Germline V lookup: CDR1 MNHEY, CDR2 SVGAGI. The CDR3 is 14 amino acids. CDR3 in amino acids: CASSRTGANSPLHF. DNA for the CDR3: TGTGCCAGCAGTCGGACAGGGGCTAATTCACCCCTCCACTTT.

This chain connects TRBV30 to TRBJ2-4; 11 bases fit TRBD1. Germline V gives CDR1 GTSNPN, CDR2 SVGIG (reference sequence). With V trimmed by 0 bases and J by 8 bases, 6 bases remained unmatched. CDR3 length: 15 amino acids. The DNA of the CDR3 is TGTGCCTGGAGTGTACAGGACAGGGGGCTGTACATTCAGTACTTC. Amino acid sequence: CAWSVQDRGLYIQYF.

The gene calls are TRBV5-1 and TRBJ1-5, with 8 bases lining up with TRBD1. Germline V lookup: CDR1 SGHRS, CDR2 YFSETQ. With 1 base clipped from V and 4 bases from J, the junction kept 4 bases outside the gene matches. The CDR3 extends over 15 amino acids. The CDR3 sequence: CASSLTGGFNQPQHF. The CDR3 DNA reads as TGCGCCAGCAGCTTGACAGGGGGATTTAATCAGCCCCAGCATTTT. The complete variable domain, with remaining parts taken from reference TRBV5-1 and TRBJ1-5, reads KAGVTQTPRYLIKTRGQQVTLSCSPISGHRSVSWYQQTPGQGLQFLFEYFSETQRNKGNFPGRFSGRQFSNSRSEMNVSTLELGDSALYLCASSLTGGFNQPQHFGDGTRLSIL.

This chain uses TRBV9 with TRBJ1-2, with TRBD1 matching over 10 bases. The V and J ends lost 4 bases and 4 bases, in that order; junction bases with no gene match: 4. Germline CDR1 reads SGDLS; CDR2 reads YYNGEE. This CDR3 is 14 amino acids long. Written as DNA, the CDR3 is TGTGCCAGCAGCTCCCGGACAGGGGGCTATGGCTACACCTTC. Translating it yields CASSSRTGGYGYTF.

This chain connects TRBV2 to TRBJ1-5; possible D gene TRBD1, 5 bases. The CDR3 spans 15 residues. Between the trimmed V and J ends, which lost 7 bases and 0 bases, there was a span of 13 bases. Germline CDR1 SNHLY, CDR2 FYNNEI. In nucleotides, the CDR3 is TGTGCCAGCATGGCAGGGAGGGCTAGCAATCAGCCCCAGCATTTT. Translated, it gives CASMAGRASNQPQHF.

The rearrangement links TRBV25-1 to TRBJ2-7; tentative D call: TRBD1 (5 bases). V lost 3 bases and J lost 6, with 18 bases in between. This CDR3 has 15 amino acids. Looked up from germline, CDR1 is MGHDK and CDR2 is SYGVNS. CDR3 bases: TGTGCCAGCAGTGAGGCAGGGAAGGAAGGGCGCGAGCAGTACTTC. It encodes CASSEAGKEGREQYF.

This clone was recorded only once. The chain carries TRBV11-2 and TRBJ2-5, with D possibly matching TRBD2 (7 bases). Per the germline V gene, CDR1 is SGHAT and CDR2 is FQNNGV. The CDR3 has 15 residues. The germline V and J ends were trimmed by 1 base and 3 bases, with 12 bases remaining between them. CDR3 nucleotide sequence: TGTGCCAGCAGCTTAGGGGGGGGACAAGAAGAGACCCAGTACTTC. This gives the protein CASSLGGGQEETQYF.

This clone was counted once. The CDR3 spells CASSFSPTANYEQYF. For the CDR3, the DNA is TGTGCCAGCAGTTTTTCCCCTACAGCCAACTACGAGCAGTACTTC. The chain employs TRBV28 and TRBJ2-7; D uncertain. The CDR3 extends over 15 amino acids. Trimming pared 3 bases from V and 3 bases from J, leaving 15 bases between. Germline V gene data show CDR1 as MDHEN and CDR2 as SYDVKM.

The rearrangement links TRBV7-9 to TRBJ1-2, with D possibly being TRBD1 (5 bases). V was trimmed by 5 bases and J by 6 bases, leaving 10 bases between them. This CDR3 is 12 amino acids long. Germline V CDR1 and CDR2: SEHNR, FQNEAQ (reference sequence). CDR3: CASSPGVDGYTF. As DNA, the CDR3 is TGTGCCAGCAGCCCGGGGGTTGATGGCTACACCTTC.

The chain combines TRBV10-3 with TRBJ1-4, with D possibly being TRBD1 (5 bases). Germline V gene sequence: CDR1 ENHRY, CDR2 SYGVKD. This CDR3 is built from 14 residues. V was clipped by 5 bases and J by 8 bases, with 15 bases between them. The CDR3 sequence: CAISSGRELEKLFF. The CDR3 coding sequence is TGTGCCATCAGTAGTGGCAGGGAATTAGAAAAACTGTTTTTT.

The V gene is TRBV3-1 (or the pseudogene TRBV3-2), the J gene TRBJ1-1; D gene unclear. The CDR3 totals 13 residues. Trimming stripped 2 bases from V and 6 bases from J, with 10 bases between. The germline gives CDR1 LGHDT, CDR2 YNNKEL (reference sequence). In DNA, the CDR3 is TGTGCCAGCAGCCAAACCGAACGGGCTGAAGCTTTCTTT. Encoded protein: CASSQTERAEAFF.

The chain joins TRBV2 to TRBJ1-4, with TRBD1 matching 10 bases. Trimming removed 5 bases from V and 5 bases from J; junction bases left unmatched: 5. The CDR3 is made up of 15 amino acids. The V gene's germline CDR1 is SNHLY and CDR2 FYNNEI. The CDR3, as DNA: TGTGCCAGCAGTCGAACGGGACAGGGGAATGAAAAACTGTTTTTT. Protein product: CASSRTGQGNEKLFF.

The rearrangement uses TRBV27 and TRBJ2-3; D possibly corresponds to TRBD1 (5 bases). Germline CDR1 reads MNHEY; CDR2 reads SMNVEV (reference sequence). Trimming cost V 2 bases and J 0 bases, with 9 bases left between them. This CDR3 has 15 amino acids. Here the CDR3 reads CASSLGAPSTDTQYF. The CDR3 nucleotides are TGTGCCAGCAGTTTAGGGGCACCCAGCACAGATACGCAGTATTTT.

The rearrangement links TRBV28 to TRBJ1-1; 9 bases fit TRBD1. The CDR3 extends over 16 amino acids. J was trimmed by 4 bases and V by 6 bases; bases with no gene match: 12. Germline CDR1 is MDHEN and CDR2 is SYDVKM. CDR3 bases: TGTGCCAGCAGCCCGCCGGGACAGGGCCGATCCACTGAAGCTTTCTTT. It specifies CASSPPGQGRSTEAFF. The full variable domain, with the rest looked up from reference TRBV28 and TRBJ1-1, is DVKVTQSSRYLVKRTGEKVFLECVQDMDHENMFWYRQDPGLGLRLIYFSYDVKMKEKGDIPEGYSVSREKKERFSLILESASTNQTSMYLCASSPPGQGRSTEAFFGQGTRLTVV.

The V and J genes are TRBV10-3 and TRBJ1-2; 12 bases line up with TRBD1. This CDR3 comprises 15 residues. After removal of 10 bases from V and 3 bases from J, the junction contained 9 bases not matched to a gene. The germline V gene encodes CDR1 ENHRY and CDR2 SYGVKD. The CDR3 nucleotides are TGTGCCAGCGTTCCGGGACAGGGGGCCGACTATGGCTACACCTTC. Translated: CASVPGQGADYGYTF.

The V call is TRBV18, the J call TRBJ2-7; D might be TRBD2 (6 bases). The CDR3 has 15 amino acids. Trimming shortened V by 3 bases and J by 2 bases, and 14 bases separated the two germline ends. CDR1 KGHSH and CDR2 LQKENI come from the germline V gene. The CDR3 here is CASSPSPGDPYEQYF. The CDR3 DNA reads TGTGCCAGCTCACCGTCCCCGGGGGACCCCTACGAGCAGTACTTC.

CDR3 protein: CASRAFNEKLFF. The CDR3 nucleotides read TGTGCCAGCAGGGCCTTTAATGAAAAACTGTTTTTT. The chain links TRBV28 to TRBJ1-4, with unresolved D. This CDR3 comprises 12 residues. V was shortened by 6 bases and J by 4 bases, with 6 bases between the two germline ends. The germline gives CDR1 MDHEN, CDR2 SYDVKM.

CDR3 region: CASGTGGLETQYF. The CDR3 nucleotides read TGCGCCAGCGGGACGGGGGGTTTGGAGACCCAGTACTTC. The chain uses TRBV5-1 and TRBJ2-5; 7 bases agree with TRBD2. The CDR3 length is 13 residues. V was clipped by 7 bases and J by 5 bases; unmatched bases: 8. Germline loops: CDR1 SGHRS, CDR2 YFSETQ.

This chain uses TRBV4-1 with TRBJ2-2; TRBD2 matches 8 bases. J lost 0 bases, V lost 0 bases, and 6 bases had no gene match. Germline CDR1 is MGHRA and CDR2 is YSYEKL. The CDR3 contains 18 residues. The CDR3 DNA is TGCGCCAGCAGCCAAGACCTCGAGACTAGCGCGAACACCGGGGAGCTGTTTTTT. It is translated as CASSQDLETSANTGELFF.

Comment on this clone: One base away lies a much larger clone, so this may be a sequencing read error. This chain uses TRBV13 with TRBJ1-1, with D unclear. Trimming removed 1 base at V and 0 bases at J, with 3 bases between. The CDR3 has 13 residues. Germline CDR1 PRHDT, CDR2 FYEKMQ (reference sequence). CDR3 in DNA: TGTGCCAGCAGCTTAGATATGAACACTGAAGCTTTCTTT. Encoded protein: CASSLDMNTEAFF.

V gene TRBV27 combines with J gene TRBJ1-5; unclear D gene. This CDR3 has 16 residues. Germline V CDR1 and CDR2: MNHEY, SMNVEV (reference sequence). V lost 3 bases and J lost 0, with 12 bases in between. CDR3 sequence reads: CASSLWAGISNQPQHF. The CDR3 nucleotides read TGTGCCAGCAGTTTGTGGGCAGGAATTAGCAATCAGCCCCAGCATTTT.